The present T cell receptor (beta chain) was sequenced within a study of human T cells and chemical hapten exposure. The CDR3 length is 14 residues. Germline loops: CDR1 DFQATT, CDR2 SNEGSKA (reference sequence). V was cut by 5 bases and J by 4 bases, with 16 bases left in between. There are a few counts of this clonotype. Time point of the sample: pre-sensitization, week 0. Treatment defined: therapeutic diphenylcyclopropenone sensitization with weekly scalp DPC. MiXCR, applied by TCRdb to the RACE reads, yields one record per CDR3 protein. The repertoire holds roughly 380,000 distinct CDR3 sequences, with 5.1% as singletons.

Sequenced material: whole blood, taken in connection with sensitization to the hapten diphenylcyclopropenone (DPC). The TCR comes from a woman between 45 and 65 years old with alopecia areata. Some clones in this sample may be carry-over from other donors' samples. The chain is built from TRBV20-1 and TRBJ2-3; a weak D match, TRBD1 (5 bases). CDR3 in DNA: TGCAGTGCTCTCTCCAGGGAAGTCGCAGATACGCAGTATTTT. This sequence encodes CSALSREVADTQYF.